The entry below gives a single T cell receptor (beta chain) sequence along with its context. Its target antigen remains unknown. One base away there is no much larger clone; base qualities are not given. Using the deep immunoSEQ assay, multiplex PCR amplified TCR CDR3 regions from genomic DNA. Genomic DNA extracted from each cell subset was distributed evenly over all wells of several immunoSEQ 96-well plates, and each plate served as one replicate. For sorted subsets, 150 to 250 ng genomic DNA, equal to 25,000 to 35,000 T cell genomes, was loaded into each replicate PCR. Purified libraries were quantified with a Qubit 3.0 fluorometer, sized on a Bioanalyzer 2100, and re-quantified with the KAPA Library Quantification kit. Every immunoSEQ 96-well plate was sequenced on a dedicated single-read 150-cycle Illumina NextSeq 550 flow cell. The source study handled its data this way. Because the immunoSEQ output held only junctional sequences and lacked quality scores, the filtering could not match the filtering applied to full-length reads. Sequences were annotated with PyIR, a Python wrapper for IgBLAST v1.9, using IMGT germline references to assign V/J genes and CDR3. Reads were removed for weak V/J assignments (E-value above 1e-6), missing CDR3, stop codons, out-of-frame junctions, or ambiguous translated residues. A V3J clonotype was defined by an identical inferred V gene, J gene, and CDR3 amino acid sequence. Percentage overlap between repertoires was calculated by dividing the number of shared unique clonotypes by the size of the smaller repertoire. Repertoire richness was assessed with RTK rarefaction, the Chao1 estimator, and Recon v2.1 estimates of unobserved clonotypes. Generation probabilities were computed with OLGA for all TCRbeta clonotypes obtained by the gDNA method from a few donors. TCRdb limited this immuneACCESS table to in-frame rearrangements with V and J called. A share of clones is missing; checked studies link under half to unresolved V genes, and the rest is unexplained. V and J calls and clone size follow that table, whereas D and trimming were derived from the DNA. Across this sample there are roughly 2.5 million clones, with around 94% seen only once. Over 0.12% of the sample lies in the top ten.

This sample is part of a study of shared clonotypes between healthy human individuals (TCRdb year 2020). The study in broad terms: Three men and a couple of women, aged 18 to 49 years, made up the cohort. For each donor, CD4 naive and CD4 memory were each run on three plates, CD8 naive on two plates, and CD8 memory on one plate. To estimate repertoire size and how much clonotype sharing occurs between individuals, the study deeply sequenced the blood TCR repertoires of 5 or 6 healthy adults. To increase sequencing depth and limit assay-specific biases, different laboratories used diverse techniques to prepare libraries and sequence TCR repertoires. Per donor, leukapheresis produced somewhere between about 0.8 and 9 billion PBMCs.

CDR1 SEHNR and CDR2 FQNEAQ were looked up in the germline V gene (reference sequence). The junction shows trimming of 4 bases on V and 5 bases on J, plus 11 bases between the germline ends. The CDR3 has 13 amino acids, counting the end cysteine and phenylalanine. Solely the CDR3 DNA is kept, with 39 bases framed from the first base. General study outcomes and caveats: Naive subsets generally had larger estimated clonotype richness than memory subsets did. Compared with non-shared clonotypes, the clonotypes found in all four sorted-subset donors had higher generation probabilities. Based on pairwise subsampling, the degree of clonotype sharing among donors was expected to be affected by sequencing depth. The small number of donors limited the genetic and exposure-history diversity represented. Sampling was limited to blood, and TCR repertoires in tissue likely differ from TCR repertoires in blood. About 4.5% of naive CD4, more than 3% of naive CD8, about 2.4% of memory CD4, and approximately 0.39% of memory CD8 clonotypes were shared across four donors. Even with the large sequencing depth, rarefaction of the sorted-subset datasets indicated that sequencing was incomplete.

Donors were healthy HIV-negative adults with no recently reported acute infections or vaccinations. Every donor was a Caucasian adult residing in Nashville, Tennessee, USA. Magnetic negative selection was used to enrich CD4+ T cells, after which naive cells were positively selected on CD45RA and the negative fraction became the memory subset. Blood was obtained by leukapheresis, after which PBMCs were separated by Ficoll-Histopaque density gradient centrifugation and cryopreserved in liquid nitrogen vapor phase. Analytical flow cytometry was used to check the purity and quantity of each magnetically sorted T cell population. From each sorted fraction, genomic DNA was isolated and quantified by UV absorbance on a Nanodrop 2000c.

The V and J segments used are TRBV7-9 and TRBJ2-5; the D gene cannot be resolved reliably. This clonotype originated in a man aged 18 to 30 in good health. Material: naive CD4+ T cells sorted from blood. Read against the paper, the sample's cell subset or site label means: CD45RA+ positively selected. CDR3 region: CASSSQMGETQYF. The nucleotide sequence is TGTGCCAGCAGCTCCCAGATGGGGGAGACCCAGTACTTC.